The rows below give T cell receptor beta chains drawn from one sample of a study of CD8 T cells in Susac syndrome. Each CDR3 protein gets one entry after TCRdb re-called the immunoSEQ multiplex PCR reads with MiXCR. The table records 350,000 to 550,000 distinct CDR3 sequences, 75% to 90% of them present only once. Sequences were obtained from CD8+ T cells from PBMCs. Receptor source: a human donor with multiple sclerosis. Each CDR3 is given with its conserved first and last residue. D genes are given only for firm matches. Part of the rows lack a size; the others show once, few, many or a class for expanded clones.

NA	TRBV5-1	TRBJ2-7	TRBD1	TGCGCCAGCAGCTTCGGACGACAGGGGGAGAGCTACGAGCAGTACTTC	CASSFGRQGESYEQYF
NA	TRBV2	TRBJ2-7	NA	TGTGCCAGCAGTGAATTGGACAAATCCTACGAGCAGTACTTC	CASSELDKSYEQYF
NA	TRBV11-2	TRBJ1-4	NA	TGTGCCAGCAGCTTACTTCCGTTGGGGGTGGATGAAAAACTGTTTTTT	CASSLLPLGVDEKLFF
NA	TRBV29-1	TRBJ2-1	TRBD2	TGCAGCGTTGATGTGGGACTAGCGGACAATGAGCAGTTCTTC	CSVDVGLADNEQFF
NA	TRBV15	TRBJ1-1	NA	TGTGCCACCAGCTCTATGGGAGATGAAGCTTTCTTT	CATSSMGDEAFF
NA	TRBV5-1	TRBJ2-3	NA	TGCGCCACAGCAGGTCTCGGGGCTAGCACAGATACGCAGTATTTT	CATAGLGASTDTQYF
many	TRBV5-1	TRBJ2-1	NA	TGTGCCAGCAGTTCAAACAATGAGCAGTTCTTC	CASSSNNEQFF
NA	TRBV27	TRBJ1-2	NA	NA	CASSSSNYGYTF
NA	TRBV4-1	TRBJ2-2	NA	TGCGCCAGCAGCCAAGATCGGGGCAGGATGAACACCGGGGAGCTGTTTTTT	CASSQDRGRMNTGELFF
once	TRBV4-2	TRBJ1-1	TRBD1	TGTGCCAGCAGCCGCGGTCCGGGACAGGGAGATGAAGCTTTCTTT	CASSRGPGQGDEAFF
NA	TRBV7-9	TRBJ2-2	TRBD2	TGTGCCAGCAGCTTAGCGACTGGCGGGGGAAACACCGGGGAGCTGTTTTTT	CASSLATGGGNTGELFF
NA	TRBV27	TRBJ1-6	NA	TGTGCCAGCAGTGCTCGTCCCCCAGCGGTCAGCTCACCCCTCCACTTT	CASSARPPAVSSPLHF
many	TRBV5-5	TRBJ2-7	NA	TGTGCCAGCAGCTTTGGATACTCCTACGAGCAGTACTTC	CASSFGYSYEQYF
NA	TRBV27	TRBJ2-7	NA	TGTGCCAGCAGTATCTTCAGAAACTACGAGCAGTACTTC	CASSIFRNYEQYF
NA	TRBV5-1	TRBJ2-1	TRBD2	TGCGCCAGCAGCTTGCAGCCGGGACTAGCGGCCTACAATGAGCAGTTCTTC	CASSLQPGLAAYNEQFF
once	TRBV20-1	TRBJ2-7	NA	TGCAGTGCTAGAGAACAGGGAGGCTACGAGCAGTACTTC	CSAREQGGYEQYF
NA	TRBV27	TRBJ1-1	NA	TGTGCCAGCAGTCGGGGAGAGGGGATGAACACTGAAGCTTTCTTT	CASSRGEGMNTEAFF
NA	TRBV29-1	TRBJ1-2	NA	TGTTCTGCGGGCGGGGTTTTCGGAGCAACCTTC	CSAGGVFGATF
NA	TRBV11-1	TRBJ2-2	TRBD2	TGTGCCAGCACCATACCCACCCGGCCGACTAGCGGGGGGGCCTGGACCGGGGAGCTGTTTTTT	CASTIPTRPTSGGAWTGELFF
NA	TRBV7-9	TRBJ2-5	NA	TGTGCCAGCAGCTTAGGCGCGGAGGGTTCAGGGGGGTTAGAAGAGACCCAGTACTTC	CASSLGAEGSGGLEETQYF
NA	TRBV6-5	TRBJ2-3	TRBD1	TGTGCCAGCAGTTACTCGTTGGCCAGGGGGACGCAGTATTTT	CASSYSLARGTQYF
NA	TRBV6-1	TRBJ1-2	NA	TGTGCCAGCAGTGAAGGCAGCTATGGCTACACCTTC	CASSEGSYGYTF
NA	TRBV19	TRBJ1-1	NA	TGTGCCACCGCCTGGGGTGGCACTGAAGCTTTCTTT	CATAWGGTEAFF
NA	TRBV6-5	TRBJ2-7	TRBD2	TGTGCCAGCGGATATGGGCGGCTAGCGGGGGGCGAGCAGTACTTC	CASGYGRLAGGEQYF
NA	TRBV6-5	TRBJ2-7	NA	TGTGCCAGCAGTGTCGGACAGCAGTACGAGCAGTACTTC	CASSVGQQYEQYF
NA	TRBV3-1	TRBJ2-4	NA	TGTGCCAGCAGCCAAGATCGTGGGGAGAACATTCAGTACTTC	CASSQDRGENIQYF
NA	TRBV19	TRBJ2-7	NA	TGTGCCAGTAGTATAGGAGGAGGGAACGAGCAGTACTTC	CASSIGGGNEQYF
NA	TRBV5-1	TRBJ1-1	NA	TGCGCCAGCAGCTTGGCCCCCTGGGACACTGAAGCTTTCTTT	CASSLAPWDTEAFF
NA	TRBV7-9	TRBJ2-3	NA	TGTGCCAGCAGCGAACCCCTCACAGATACGCAGTATTTT	CASSEPLTDTQYF
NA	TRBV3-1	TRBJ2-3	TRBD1	TGTGCCAGCAGCCAAGGGTCGGGACAGGGGGCCGAAGATACGCAGTATTTT	CASSQGSGQGAEDTQYF
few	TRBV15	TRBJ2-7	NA	TGTGCCACCAGCTCTGTGGACAGGGAGGGCTACGAGCAGTACTTC	CATSSVDREGYEQYF
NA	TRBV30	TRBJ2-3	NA	TGTGCCTGGAGTGTGTTGGCCACAGATACGCAGTATTTT	CAWSVLATDTQYF
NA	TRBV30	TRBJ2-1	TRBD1	TGTGCCTGGAGTGCCCTAGGGACAGGGGTCAATGAGCAGTTCTTC	CAWSALGTGVNEQFF
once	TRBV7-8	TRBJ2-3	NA	TGTGCCAGCAGCCCCTGGGGGATACAAGATACGCAGTATTTT	CASSPWGIQDTQYF
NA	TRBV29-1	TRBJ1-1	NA	TGCAGCGGCCGCGGATTCGAGGGGATGGGTGAAGCTTTCTTT	CSGRGFEGMGEAFF
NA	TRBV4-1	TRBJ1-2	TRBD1	TGCGCCAGCAGCCAACCGGGACAGGGGGCAAGAGGCTACACCTTC	CASSQPGQGARGYTF
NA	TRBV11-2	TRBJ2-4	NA	TGTGCCAGCAGCCCCCATACTGGCGCGGCCAAAAACATTCAGTACTTC	CASSPHTGAAKNIQYF
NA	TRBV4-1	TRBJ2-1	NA	TGCGCCAGCAGCCAAGGTGGATGGGCGGGCAATGAGCAGTTCTTC	CASSQGGWAGNEQFF
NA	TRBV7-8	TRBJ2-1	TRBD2	TGTGCCAGCAGCTTACCGACTAGCGCCACAGGTAATGAGCAGTTCTTC	CASSLPTSATGNEQFF
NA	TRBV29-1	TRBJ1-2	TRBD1	TGCAGCGTTTTACAGGGGGCCTATGGCTACACCTTC	CSVLQGAYGYTF
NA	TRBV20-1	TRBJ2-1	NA	TGCAGTGCTAGAGATCCAGTTGGCAATGAGCAGTTCTTC	CSARDPVGNEQFF
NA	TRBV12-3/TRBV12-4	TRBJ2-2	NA	TGTGCCAGCAGTTTAGAACAGGGGAACACCGGGGAGCTGTTTTTT	CASSLEQGNTGELFF
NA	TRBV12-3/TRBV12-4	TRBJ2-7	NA	TGTGCCAGCAGCCCCACCCAGGACAGACTTTCCTACGAGCAGTACTTC	CASSPTQDRLSYEQYF
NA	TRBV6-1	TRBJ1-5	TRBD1	TGTGCCAGCAGTGAAGTCGGGACAGGGCTTAGCAATCAGCCCCAGCATTTT	CASSEVGTGLSNQPQHF
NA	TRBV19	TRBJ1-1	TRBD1	TGTGCCAGTATTGCAGGGGGGGACACTGAAGCTTTCTTT	CASIAGGDTEAFF
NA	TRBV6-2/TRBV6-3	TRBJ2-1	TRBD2	TGTGCCAGCAGTCCTTCCTTAGCGGGCCCTAACAATGAGCAGTTCTTC	CASSPSLAGPNNEQFF
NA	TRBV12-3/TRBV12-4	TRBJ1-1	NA	TGTGCCAGCAGTTTTGGGGGCGGATTATACACTGAAGCTTTCTTT	CASSFGGGLYTEAFF
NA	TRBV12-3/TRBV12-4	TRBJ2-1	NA	TGTGCCAGCAGTTCGAATCTCAATAACAATGAGCAGTTCTTC	CASSSNLNNNEQFF
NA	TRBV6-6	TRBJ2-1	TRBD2	TGTGCCAGCAGTTACTCGAGTAGCGGGGGTTACAATGAGCAGTTCTTC	CASSYSSSGGYNEQFF
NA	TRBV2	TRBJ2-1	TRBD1	TGTGCCAGCAGTGATTGGACTTCGACAGGGGATGAGCAGTTCTTC	CASSDWTSTGDEQFF
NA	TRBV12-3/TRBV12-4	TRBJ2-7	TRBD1	TGTGCCAGCAGTTCCGGGACAGGGTCTTCATTTTTGTCCTACGAGCAGTACTTC	CASSSGTGSSFLSYEQYF
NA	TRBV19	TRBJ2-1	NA	TGTGCCAGTAGTATAGGGCCCTACTACAATGAGCAGTTCTTC	CASSIGPYYNEQFF